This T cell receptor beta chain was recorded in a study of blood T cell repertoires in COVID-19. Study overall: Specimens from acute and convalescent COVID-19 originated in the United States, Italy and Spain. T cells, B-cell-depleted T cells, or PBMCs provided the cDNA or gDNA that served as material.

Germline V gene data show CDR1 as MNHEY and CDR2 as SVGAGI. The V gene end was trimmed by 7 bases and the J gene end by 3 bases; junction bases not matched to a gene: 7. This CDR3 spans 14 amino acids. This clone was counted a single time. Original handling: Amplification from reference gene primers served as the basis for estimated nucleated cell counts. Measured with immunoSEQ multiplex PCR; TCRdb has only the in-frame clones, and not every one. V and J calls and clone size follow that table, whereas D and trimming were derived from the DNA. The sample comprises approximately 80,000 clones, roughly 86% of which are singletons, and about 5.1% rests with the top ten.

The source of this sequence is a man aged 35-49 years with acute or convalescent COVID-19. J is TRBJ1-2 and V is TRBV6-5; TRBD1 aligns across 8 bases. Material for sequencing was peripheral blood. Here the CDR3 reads CASTLDRDYYGYTF. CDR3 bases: TGTGCCAGCACTCTGGACAGGGATTACTATGGCTACACCTTC.